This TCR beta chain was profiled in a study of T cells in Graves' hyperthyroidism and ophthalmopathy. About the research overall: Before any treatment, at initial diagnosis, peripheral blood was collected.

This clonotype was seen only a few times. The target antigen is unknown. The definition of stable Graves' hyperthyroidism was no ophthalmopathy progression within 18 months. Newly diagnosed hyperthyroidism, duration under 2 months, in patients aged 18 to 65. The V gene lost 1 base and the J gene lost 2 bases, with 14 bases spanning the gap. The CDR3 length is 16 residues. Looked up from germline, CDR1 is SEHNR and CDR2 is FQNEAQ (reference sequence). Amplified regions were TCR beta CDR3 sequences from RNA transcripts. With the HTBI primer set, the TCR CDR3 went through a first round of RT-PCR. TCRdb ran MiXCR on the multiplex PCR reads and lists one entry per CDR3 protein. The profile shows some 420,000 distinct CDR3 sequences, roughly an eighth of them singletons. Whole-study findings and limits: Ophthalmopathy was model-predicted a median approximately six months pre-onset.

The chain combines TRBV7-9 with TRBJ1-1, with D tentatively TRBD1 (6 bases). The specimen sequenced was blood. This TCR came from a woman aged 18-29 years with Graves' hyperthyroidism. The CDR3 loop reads CASSLEGVGGNTEAFF. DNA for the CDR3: TGTGCCAGCAGCTTAGAGGGGGTGGGGGGCAACACTGAAGCTTTCTTT.